The rows below give T cell receptor beta chains drawn from one sample of a study of early T cells in non-severe SARS-CoV-2 infection. TCRdb passed the 5' RACE reads through MiXCR, listing each CDR3 protein once. The profile covers nearly 110,000 distinct CDR3 sequences, with around 10% appearing a single time and roughly 8% taken by the ten largest. Sequenced sample: whole blood. The origin of the receptors is an adult who was a healthcare worker with PCR-confirmed SARS-CoV-2 infection or an uninfected control (not recorded which). Each CDR3 is given with its conserved first and last residue. Fields, in order: V gene, clone size, D gene, J gene, CDR3 protein, CDR3 DNA. A D gene is named only where the DNA matches it firmly. Clone size is not always given. Where it is, it says once, few, many or a class for expanded clones.

v_call: TRBV5-6
clone_size: NA
d_call: NA
j_call: TRBJ2-3
cdr3_aa: CASSLATEDTQYF
cdr3_nt: TGTGCCAGCAGCTTGGCAACGGAAGATACGCAGTATTTT

v_call: TRBV12-3/TRBV12-4
clone_size: many
d_call: TRBD1
j_call: TRBJ1-4
cdr3_aa: CASSLGTGGRKLFF
cdr3_nt: TGTGCCAGCAGTCTCGGGACAGGGGGTCGAAAACTGTTTTTT

v_call: TRBV12-3/TRBV12-4
clone_size: many
d_call: TRBD2
j_call: TRBJ2-6
cdr3_aa: CASSFDLAGAGANVLTF
cdr3_nt: TGTGCCAGCAGTTTCGATCTAGCGGGAGCTGGGGCCAACGTCCTGACTTTC

v_call: TRBV5-1
clone_size: few
d_call: NA
j_call: TRBJ2-7
cdr3_aa: CASSNDVQQYF
cdr3_nt: TGCGCCAGCAGCAATGACGTCCAGCAGTACTTC

v_call: TRBV20-1
clone_size: few
d_call: TRBD1
j_call: TRBJ1-5
cdr3_aa: CSARRTGAEPQHF
cdr3_nt: TGCAGTGCTAGACGGACAGGGGCTGAGCCCCAGCATTTT

v_call: TRBV19
clone_size: NA
d_call: NA
j_call: TRBJ2-1
cdr3_aa: CASSILDSYNEQFF
cdr3_nt: TGTGCCAGTAGTATCCTGGACAGTTACAATGAGCAGTTCTTC

v_call: TRBV12-3/TRBV12-4
clone_size: many
d_call: NA
j_call: TRBJ1-3
cdr3_aa: CASRPSSGNTIYF
cdr3_nt: TGTGCCAGCAGACCCAGCTCTGGAAACACCATATATTTT

v_call: TRBV11-2
clone_size: many
d_call: TRBD2
j_call: TRBJ2-1
cdr3_aa: CASSLAGGHEQFF
cdr3_nt: TGTGCCAGCTCCTTAGCGGGAGGGCATGAGCAGTTCTTC

v_call: TRBV20-1
clone_size: many
d_call: TRBD2
j_call: TRBJ2-3
cdr3_aa: CSVTGGNTQYF
cdr3_nt: TGCAGTGTAACGGGGGGAAATACGCAGTATTTT

v_call: TRBV4-3
clone_size: NA
d_call: NA
j_call: TRBJ2-7
cdr3_aa: CASSQDLFGYEQYF
cdr3_nt: TGCGCCAGCAGCCAAGATTTATTTGGTTACGAGCAGTACTTC

v_call: TRBV30
clone_size: many
d_call: TRBD2
j_call: TRBJ2-1
cdr3_aa: CAWSDWLAGIDEQFF
cdr3_nt: TGTGCCTGGAGTGATTGGCTAGCGGGGATCGATGAGCAGTTCTTC

v_call: TRBV18
clone_size: many
d_call: NA
j_call: TRBJ2-5
cdr3_aa: CASSPPARPEETQYF
cdr3_nt: TGTGCCAGCTCACCACCGGCCAGGCCCGAAGAGACCCAGTACTTC

v_call: TRBV2
clone_size: NA
d_call: NA
j_call: TRBJ2-1
cdr3_aa: CASRDFKELGCF
cdr3_nt: TGTGCCAGCAGAGACTTCAAGGAACTAGGGTGCTTC

v_call: TRBV11-2
clone_size: few
d_call: NA
j_call: TRBJ2-5
cdr3_aa: CASSSSSKDTNGVETQYF
cdr3_nt: TGTGCCAGCAGTAGCTCTTCGAAGGACACGAACGGGGTGGAGACCCAGTACTTC

v_call: TRBV20-1
clone_size: NA
d_call: NA
j_call: TRBJ1-1
cdr3_aa: CSATQGIGTEAFF
cdr3_nt: TGCAGTGCTACGCAGGGAATCGGCACTGAAGCTTTCTTT

v_call: TRBV4-3
clone_size: many
d_call: TRBD2
j_call: TRBJ2-1
cdr3_aa: CASSQDLGGSRYEQFF
cdr3_nt: TGCGCCAGCAGCCAAGATCTTGGCGGGAGTAGGTATGAGCAGTTCTTC

v_call: TRBV5-1
clone_size: many
d_call: NA
j_call: TRBJ2-1
cdr3_aa: CASSREYEREQFF
cdr3_nt: TGCGCCAGCAGCCGGGAGTACGAGCGTGAGCAGTTCTTC

v_call: TRBV12-3/TRBV12-4
clone_size: NA
d_call: TRBD2
j_call: TRBJ2-2
cdr3_aa: CASSLRREYTGELFF
cdr3_nt: TGTGCCAGCAGTTTAAGGCGGGAGTACACCGGGGAGCTGTTTTTT

v_call: TRBV5-4
clone_size: NA
d_call: TRBD1
j_call: TRBJ2-7
cdr3_aa: CASSQGVGVQYEQYF
cdr3_nt: TGTGCCAGCAGCCAGGGGGTAGGGGTTCAGTACGAGCAGTACTTC

v_call: TRBV20-1
clone_size: NA
d_call: NA
j_call: TRBJ1-6
cdr3_aa: CSARENSPLHF
cdr3_nt: TGCAGTGCTAGAGAGAATTCACCCCTCCACTTT

v_call: TRBV20-1
clone_size: NA
d_call: NA
j_call: TRBJ1-6
cdr3_aa: CSVLQGSPNSPLHF
cdr3_nt: TGCAGTGTCCTACAGGGTAGCCCTAATTCACCCCTCCACTTT

v_call: TRBV6-1
clone_size: NA
d_call: NA
j_call: TRBJ1-3
cdr3_aa: CASSEEVTGNTIYF
cdr3_nt: TGTGCCAGCAGTGAAGAAGTTACTGGAAACACCATATATTTT

v_call: TRBV6-4
clone_size: many
d_call: TRBD2
j_call: TRBJ2-1
cdr3_aa: CASSSRTSGGNEQFF
cdr3_nt: TGTGCCAGCAGCTCCCGGACTAGCGGGGGAAATGAGCAGTTCTTC

v_call: TRBV9
clone_size: NA
d_call: NA
j_call: TRBJ1-1
cdr3_aa: CASSVEASGEAFF
cdr3_nt: TGTGCCAGCAGCGTAGAGGCTTCAGGGGAAGCTTTCTTT

v_call: TRBV20-1
clone_size: many
d_call: NA
j_call: TRBJ1-5
cdr3_aa: CSAGSRGRNQPQHF
cdr3_nt: TGCAGTGCTGGGAGTCGGGGTCGCAATCAGCCCCAGCATTTT

v_call: TRBV2
clone_size: many
d_call: NA
j_call: TRBJ2-3
cdr3_aa: CASREEAVSTDTQYF
cdr3_nt: TGTGCCAGCAGGGAAGAGGCGGTTAGCACAGATACGCAGTATTTT

v_call: TRBV20-1
clone_size: NA
d_call: NA
j_call: TRBJ1-2
cdr3_aa: CSARGQGGVSYGYTF
cdr3_nt: TGCAGTGCTAGAGGTCAGGGAGGCGTTAGCTATGGCTACACCTTC

v_call: TRBV18
clone_size: many
d_call: TRBD2
j_call: TRBJ2-7
cdr3_aa: CASSSRLAGGKRPPYEQYF
cdr3_nt: TGTGCCAGCTCCTCAAGACTAGCGGGAGGGAAGAGGCCCCCCTACGAGCAGTACTTC

v_call: TRBV7-2
clone_size: few
d_call: NA
j_call: TRBJ1-3
cdr3_aa: CASSVGVSGNTIYF
cdr3_nt: TGTGCCAGCAGTGTAGGCGTCTCTGGAAACACCATATATTTT

v_call: TRBV13
clone_size: NA
d_call: NA
j_call: TRBJ2-2
cdr3_aa: CASSSGRGELFF
cdr3_nt: TGTGCCAGCAGCTCCGGGCGCGGGGAGCTGTTTTTT

v_call: TRBV3-2
clone_size: NA
d_call: NA
j_call: TRBJ2-7
cdr3_aa: CASSQEGGVYEQYF
cdr3_nt: TGTGCCAGCAGCCAAGAAGGCGGAGTATACGAGCAGTACTTC

v_call: TRBV19
clone_size: many
d_call: NA
j_call: TRBJ2-3
cdr3_aa: CASSNRVTDTQYF
cdr3_nt: TGTGCCAGTAGTAATCGGGTTACAGATACGCAGTATTTT

v_call: TRBV7-6
clone_size: many
d_call: TRBD1
j_call: TRBJ2-7
cdr3_aa: CASSLGTGLSEQYF
cdr3_nt: TGTGCCAGCAGCTTGGGGACAGGGCTGAGTGAGCAGTACTTC

v_call: TRBV5-4
clone_size: many
d_call: NA
j_call: TRBJ2-7
cdr3_aa: CASSFTTGSYEQYF
cdr3_nt: TGTGCCAGCAGCTTCACTACAGGCTCCTACGAGCAGTACTTC

v_call: TRBV7-2
clone_size: NA
d_call: NA
j_call: TRBJ1-3
cdr3_aa: CVSSLDGIYTIYF
cdr3_nt: TGTGTCAGCAGCTTAGATGGGATCTACACCATATATTTT

v_call: TRBV9
clone_size: many
d_call: NA
j_call: TRBJ2-2
cdr3_aa: CASSFVRAHGELFF
cdr3_nt: TGTGCCAGCAGCTTTGTTCGAGCGCACGGGGAGCTGTTTTTT

v_call: TRBV29-1
clone_size: few
d_call: TRBD2
j_call: TRBJ2-3
cdr3_aa: CSVRGLAGADTQYF
cdr3_nt: TGCAGCGTTAGAGGCCTAGCGGGAGCAGATACGCAGTATTTT

v_call: TRBV7-9
clone_size: few
d_call: NA
j_call: TRBJ2-1
cdr3_aa: CASSSREPSVYNEQFF
cdr3_nt: TGTGCCAGCAGTTCAAGGGAGCCTAGCGTGTACAATGAGCAGTTCTTC

v_call: TRBV12-3/TRBV12-4
clone_size: many
d_call: TRBD2
j_call: TRBJ2-3
cdr3_aa: CASSQRLAGFTDTQYF
cdr3_nt: TGTGCCAGCAGCCAGAGACTAGCGGGGTTCACAGATACGCAGTATTTT

v_call: TRBV9
clone_size: NA
d_call: NA
j_call: TRBJ1-5
cdr3_aa: CASSVGGPNQPQHF
cdr3_nt: TGTGCCAGCAGCGTTGGGGGACCGAATCAGCCCCAGCATTTT

v_call: TRBV5-1
clone_size: few
d_call: NA
j_call: TRBJ2-1
cdr3_aa: CASSLPTGKAYNEQFF
cdr3_nt: TGCGCCAGCAGCTTGCCCACGGGGAAGGCCTACAATGAGCAGTTCTTC

v_call: TRBV20-1
clone_size: few
d_call: NA
j_call: TRBJ2-1
cdr3_aa: CSASNSPSYNEQFF
cdr3_nt: TGCAGTGCTAGCAACTCACCGTCCTACAATGAGCAGTTCTTC

v_call: TRBV12-3/TRBV12-4
clone_size: NA
d_call: NA
j_call: TRBJ1-2
cdr3_aa: CASSRTEDYGYTF
cdr3_nt: TGTGCCAGCAGTCGAACTGAGGACTATGGCTACACCTTC

v_call: TRBV11-2
clone_size: few
d_call: TRBD2
j_call: TRBJ2-1
cdr3_aa: CASSLDGLAAYNEQFF
cdr3_nt: TGTGCCAGCAGCTTAGACGGACTAGCGGCTTACAATGAGCAGTTCTTC

v_call: TRBV10-3
clone_size: NA
d_call: NA
j_call: TRBJ2-7
cdr3_aa: CAISEQVPTGEQYF
cdr3_nt: TGTGCCATCAGTGAGCAGGTACCCACAGGCGAGCAGTACTTC

v_call: TRBV18
clone_size: many
d_call: TRBD1
j_call: TRBJ1-2
cdr3_aa: CASSRGTGPYGYTF
cdr3_nt: TGTGCCAGCTCCCGAGGGACAGGGCCCTATGGCTACACCTTC

v_call: TRBV20-1
clone_size: few
d_call: NA
j_call: TRBJ2-1
cdr3_aa: CSARVDGDNEQFF
cdr3_nt: TGCAGTGCTAGAGTTGATGGTGACAATGAGCAGTTCTTC

v_call: TRBV18
clone_size: NA
d_call: TRBD2
j_call: TRBJ2-2
cdr3_aa: CASSPRPSGTTGELFF
cdr3_nt: TGTGCCAGCTCACCACGACCTAGCGGGACTACCGGGGAGCTGTTTTTT

v_call: TRBV4-3
clone_size: many
d_call: NA
j_call: TRBJ2-7
cdr3_aa: CASSQEGGEQYF
cdr3_nt: TGCGCCAGCAGCCAAGAAGGGGGCGAGCAGTACTTC

v_call: TRBV30
clone_size: NA
d_call: TRBD2
j_call: TRBJ2-2
cdr3_aa: CAWSVRGGTGELFF
cdr3_nt: TGTGCCTGGAGTGTTCGGGGAGGGACCGGGGAGCTGTTTTTT

v_call: TRBV2
clone_size: few
d_call: NA
j_call: TRBJ2-5
cdr3_aa: CASRGGAQETQYF
cdr3_nt: TGTGCCAGCAGGGGCGGGGCCCAAGAGACCCAGTACTTC